This T cell receptor beta chain derives from a study of T cell responses to AZD1222 COVID-19 vaccine. Pooling was applied to second doses at about 4 or about 12 weeks. The CDR3 extends over 15 amino acids. With V trimmed by 5 bases and J by 6 bases, 8 bases remained unmatched. Germline CDR1 is SGHNT and CDR2 is YYREEE (reference sequence). The repertoire was sequenced with immunoSEQ multiplex PCR; TCRdb's copy has only in-frame clones and lacks some. The sample contains tens of thousands of clones, about nine tenths of which appear only once. The TCR originated in an adult who received the AZD1222 COVID-19 vaccine. The chain recombines TRBV5-4 with TRBJ2-1; 10 nucleotides agree with TRBD2. The sample consisted of peripheral blood, taken 28 days after the second AZD1222 dose. The CDR3 spells CASRPGTSEVNEQFF. The DNA of the CDR3 is TGTGCCAGCAGACCCGGGACTAGCGAAGTCAATGAGCAGTTCTTC.